The clone carrying this TCR beta chain was observed many times. Attachment of unique molecular identifiers to individual cDNA molecules was performed. TCRdb recomputed calls from the 5' RACE reads with MiXCR, one row per CDR3 protein. Of some 96,000 distinct CDR3 sequences detected, 15% appear once; the ten largest clones hold around 5.4%. V lost 7 bases and J 0 bases, leaving 16 bases between the germline ends. Germline CDR1 reads DFQATT; CDR2 reads SNEGSKA (reference sequence). The CDR3 consists of 14 residues. This sample was taken from a study of early T cells in non-severe SARS-CoV-2 infection. Study in general: Sequencing targeted bulk RNA from unsorted whole blood, leaving chains unpaired.

The genes are TRBV20-1 and TRBJ2-7; D unresolved. The TCR comes from an adult who was a healthcare worker with PCR-confirmed SARS-CoV-2 infection or an uninfected control (not recorded which). What was sequenced was whole blood. The CDR3 here is CSGFLDSSSYEQYF. CDR3 nucleotides: TGCAGTGGGTTCCTAGACTCCAGCTCCTACGAGCAGTACTTC.